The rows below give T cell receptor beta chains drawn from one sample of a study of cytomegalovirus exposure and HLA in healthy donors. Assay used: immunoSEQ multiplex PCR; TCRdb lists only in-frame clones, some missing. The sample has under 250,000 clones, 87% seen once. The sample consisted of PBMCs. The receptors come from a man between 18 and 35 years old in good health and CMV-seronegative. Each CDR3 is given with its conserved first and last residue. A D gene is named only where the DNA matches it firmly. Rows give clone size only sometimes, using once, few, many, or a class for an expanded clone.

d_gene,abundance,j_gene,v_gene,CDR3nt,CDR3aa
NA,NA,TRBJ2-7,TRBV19,TGTGCCAGTAGTATGGGGGACATCTACGAGCAGTACTTC,CASSMGDIYEQYF
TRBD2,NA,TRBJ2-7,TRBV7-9,TGTGCCAGCAGCGAGGGGATAGCGGGTCAGTACGAGCAGTACTTC,CASSEGIAGQYEQYF
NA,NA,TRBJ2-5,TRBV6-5,TGTGCCAGCAGTTATCGCGGGCAGAAAGAGACCCAGTACTTC,CASSYRGQKETQYF
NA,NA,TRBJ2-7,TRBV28,TGTGCCAGCAGTCCTGCCGGGACACCCGGCTCCTACGAGCAGTACTTC,CASSPAGTPGSYEQYF
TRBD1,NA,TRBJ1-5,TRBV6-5,TGTGCCAGCAGACCTAGACAGGGCTCGCATCAGCCCCAGCATTTT,CASRPRQGSHQPQHF
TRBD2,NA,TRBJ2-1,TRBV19,TGTGCCAGTAGTATGACTAGCGGAACTAGCTACAATGAGCAGTTCTTC,CASSMTSGTSYNEQFF
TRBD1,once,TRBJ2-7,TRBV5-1,TGCGCCAGCAGCTCATCCGGCAGGACAGGGACCTACGAGCAGTACTTC,CASSSSGRTGTYEQYF
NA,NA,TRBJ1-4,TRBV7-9,TGTGCCAGCAGCCTTCAAGATACCGGGTGGAATGAAAAACTGTTTTTT,CASSLQDTGWNEKLFF
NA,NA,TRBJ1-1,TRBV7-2,TGTGCCAGCAGCTTTGGGCCGGGAATGAGGGAAGCTTTCTTT,CASSFGPGMREAFF
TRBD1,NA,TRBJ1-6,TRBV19,TGTGCCAGTAGCCGGGGGACAGGGGGTTCACCCCTCCACTTT,CASSRGTGGSPLHF
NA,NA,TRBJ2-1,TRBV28,TGTGCCAGCAGTTACGATAGGAGCGAGCAGTTCTTC,CASSYDRSEQFF
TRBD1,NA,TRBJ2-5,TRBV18,TGTGCCAGCTCACCCCCGACAGGGTCGGAGACCCAGTACTTC,CASSPPTGSETQYF
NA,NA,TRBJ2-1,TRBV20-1,TGCAGTGCTCTGAGACAGGCGGCGCAGTTCTTC,CSALRQAAQFF
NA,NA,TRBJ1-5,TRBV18,TGTGCCAGCTCACATATTGATCAGCCCCAGCATTTT,CASSHIDQPQHF
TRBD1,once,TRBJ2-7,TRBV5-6,TGTGCCAGCACAGGGAAACGGGACAGGCGATCCTACGAGCAGTACTTC,CASTGKRDRRSYEQYF
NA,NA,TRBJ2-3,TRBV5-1,TGCGCCAGCGGCCAGGGCTATACGCAGTATTTT,CASGQGYTQYF
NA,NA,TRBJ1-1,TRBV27,TGTGCCAGCAGTGAGGACTCGGCCACTGAAGCTTTCTTT,CASSEDSATEAFF
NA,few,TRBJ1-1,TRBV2,TGTGCCAGCAGTGACCTCGTCGACCAGGAAGGCACTGAAGCTTTCTTT,CASSDLVDQEGTEAFF
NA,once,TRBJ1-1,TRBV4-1,TGCGCCAGCAGCCAAGGGGAAGGGGGAGTGGGCACTGAAGCTTTCTTT,CASSQGEGGVGTEAFF
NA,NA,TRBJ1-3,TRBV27,TGTGCCAGCAGTTTTAACCAGGGGTCAAACACCATATATTTT,CASSFNQGSNTIYF
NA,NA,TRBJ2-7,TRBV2,TGTGCCAGCAGCGACGAGACAGGCCTAGACTCCTACGAGCAGTACTTC,CASSDETGLDSYEQYF
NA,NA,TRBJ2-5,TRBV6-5,TGTGCCAGTTACCGCGCGGAGACCCAGTACTTC,CASYRAETQYF
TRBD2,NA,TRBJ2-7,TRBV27,TGTGCCAGCAGTTTATCTGTGGCGGGGGTATTTGAGCAGTACTTC,CASSLSVAGVFEQYF
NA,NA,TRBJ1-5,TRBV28,TGTGCCAGCAGTTTATTCCGACAGTATAGCAATCAGCCCCAGCATTTT,CASSLFRQYSNQPQHF
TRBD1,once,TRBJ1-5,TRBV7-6,TGTGCCAGCAGCCAGGGGGTGGGACAGGGAAACAATCAGCCCCAGCATTTT,CASSQGVGQGNNQPQHF
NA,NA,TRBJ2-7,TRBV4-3,TGCGCCAGCAGCCAAGATTGGGCGTCCCTCGAGCAGTACTTC,CASSQDWASLEQYF
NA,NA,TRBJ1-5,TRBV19,TGTGCCAGTAGTATAGAACCAGGGCTCCCCAATCAGCCCCAGCATTTT,CASSIEPGLPNQPQHF
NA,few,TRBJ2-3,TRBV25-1,TGTGCCAGCACGGTGGGGGGGCAGGCAGATACGCAGTATTTT,CASTVGGQADTQYF
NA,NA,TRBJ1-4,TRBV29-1,TGCAGCGTGGACAGTTCGGGAGAAAAACTGTTTTTT,CSVDSSGEKLFF
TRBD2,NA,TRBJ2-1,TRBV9,TGTGCCAGCAGCGACCTAGCGGACAAGAACAATGAGCAGTTCTTC,CASSDLADKNNEQFF
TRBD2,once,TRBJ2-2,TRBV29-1,TGCAGCGGAAGACGGGGGGCGAACACCGGGGAGCTGTTTTTT,CSGRRGANTGELFF
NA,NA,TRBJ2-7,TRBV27,TGTGCCAGCAGTTTATTAGGGGCCAGGAACTACGAGCAGTACTTC,CASSLLGARNYEQYF
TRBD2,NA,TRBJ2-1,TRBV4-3,TGCGCCAGCAGCCAACAAAAGTGGGGGGAGGGGATTAATGAGCAGTTCTTC,CASSQQKWGEGINEQFF
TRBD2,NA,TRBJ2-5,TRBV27,TGTGCCAGCAGTGCCGGGACTAGCGGGGTTTGGCCCGGAGAGACCCAGTACTTC,CASSAGTSGVWPGETQYF
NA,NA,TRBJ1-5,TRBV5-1,TGCGCCAGCAGCTTGGGAGTCGGGAGCAATCAGCCCCAGCATTTT,CASSLGVGSNQPQHF
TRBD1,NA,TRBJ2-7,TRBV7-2,TGTGCCAGCAGCTCACAGGGGTACTACGAGCAGTACTTC,CASSSQGYYEQYF
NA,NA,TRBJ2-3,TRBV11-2,TGTGCCAGCAGCGGGTCGAGGGTCGGGAATACGCAGTATTTT,CASSGSRVGNTQYF
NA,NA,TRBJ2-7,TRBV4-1,TGCGCCAGCAGCCAACCGACTGGAAAGTACTACGAGCAGTACTTC,CASSQPTGKYYEQYF
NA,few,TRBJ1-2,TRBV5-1,TGCGCCAGCAGCTTGGGGCCGGGAGGTGGCTACACCTTC,CASSLGPGGGYTF
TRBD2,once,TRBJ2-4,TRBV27,TGTGCCAGCAGTCCCGCGGGGGGGACGTTGAACATTCAGTACTTC,CASSPAGGTLNIQYF
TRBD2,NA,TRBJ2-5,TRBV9,TGTGCCAGCAGCCCCATAGCGGGATCCCCCCAGTACTTC,CASSPIAGSPQYF
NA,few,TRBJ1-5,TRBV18,TGTGCCAGCTCAGTGACTTCGGGCGGGGGTAATCAGCCCCAGCATTTT,CASSVTSGGGNQPQHF
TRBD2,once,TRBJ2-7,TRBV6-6,TGTGCCAGCAGCCCCGGGGGGACCGAATCCTACGAGCAGTACTTC,CASSPGGTESYEQYF
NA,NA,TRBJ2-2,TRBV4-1,TGCGCCAGCAGCCAAGATATATCGGGCGGGGAGCTGTTTTTT,CASSQDISGGELFF
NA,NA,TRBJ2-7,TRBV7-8,TGTGCCAGCAGCGCCCGTGGAGGGGCGGCCTACGAGCAGTACTTC,CASSARGGAAYEQYF
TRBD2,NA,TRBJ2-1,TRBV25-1,TGTGCCAGCAGTGTACTAGCGGGAGGGCCGCAGTTCTTC,CASSVLAGGPQFF
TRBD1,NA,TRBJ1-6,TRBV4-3,TGCGCCAGCAGTTCCGGGACAGGGGGAAATTCACCCCTCCACTTT,CASSSGTGGNSPLHF
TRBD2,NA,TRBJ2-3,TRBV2,TGTGCCAGCAGTGAGACTAGCGGGTTTACAGATACGCAGTATTTT,CASSETSGFTDTQYF
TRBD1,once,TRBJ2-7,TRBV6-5,TGTGCCAGCAGTTACTCGACAGGGGGCGAGCAGTACTTC,CASSYSTGGEQYF
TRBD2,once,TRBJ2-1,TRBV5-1,TGCGCCAGCAGCTTGCCGGGGGCTAGCGGGTACAATGAGCAGTTCTTC,CASSLPGASGYNEQFF
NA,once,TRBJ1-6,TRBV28,TGTGCCAGCAGTTTATGGCAGGGGACCGGTTCACCCCTCCACTTT,CASSLWQGTGSPLHF
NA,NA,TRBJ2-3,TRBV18,TGTGCCAGCTCACTCGGAGCGGACACAGATACGCAGTATTTT,CASSLGADTDTQYF
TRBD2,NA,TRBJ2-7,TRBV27,TGTGCCAGCAGTTATAGCGGGGGGGCCTTTTTTTACGAGCAGTACTTC,CASSYSGGAFFYEQYF